The 5 T cell receptor beta chains presented below share a single source sample, sequenced in a study of technical replicates of blood from a few donors (dated by TCRdb to about 2017). Library generation was performed with the immunoSEQ multiplex PCR assay. TCRdb's version of the immuneACCESS table is confined to in-frame rearrangements and falls short of the full clone set. An unresolved V gene accounts for under half of the shortfall where checked; the remainder is of unknown origin. The sample yields more than 60,000 clones; more than 75% were counted once. The ten most abundant clones make up about 5% of the sample. The sequencing input was PBMCs. Receptors originate from a human donor in good health. Some clones in this sample may be carry-over from other donors' samples.

This clone was observed a handful of times. V and J are TRBV7-9 and TRBJ2-1, with TRBD2 matching over 10 bases. Germline V gives CDR1 SEHNR, CDR2 FQNEAQ (reference sequence). The V gene end was trimmed by 2 bases and the J gene end by 8 bases; junction bases not matched to a gene: 15. CDR3 length: 18 amino acids. The CDR3 DNA reads as TGTGCCAGCAGCTTAAAGTGGAGGCTAGCGGGAGTAGAGGATGAGCAGTTCTTC. It is translated as CASSLKWRLAGVEDEQFF.

This sequence joins TRBV6-5 and TRBJ2-5; 13 bases map to TRBD2. The length of the CDR3 is 15 residues. Looked up from germline, CDR1 is MNHEY and CDR2 is SVGAGI. The J segment lost 1 base and the V segment lost 6 bases, leaving 2 bases of the junction unmatched. For the CDR3, the DNA is TGTGCCAGCAGGCGGACTAGCGGGGGCCAAGAGACCCAGTACTTC. Protein product: CASRRTSGGQETQYF.

The CDR3 nucleotides are TGTGCCAGCAGTTTACCCCACCGGACTAGCGGGTTTAACTTATACACAGATACGCAGTATTTT. This gives the protein CASSLPHRTSGFNLYTDTQYF. The rearrangement links TRBV27 to TRBJ2-3, with 11 bases identical to TRBD2. This CDR3 has 21 residues. After removal of 2 bases from V and 2 bases from J, the junction contained 18 bases not matched to a gene. CDR1 MNHEY and CDR2 SMNVEV come from the germline V gene (reference sequence).

This chain connects TRBV25-1 to TRBJ1-2; no definite D call. CDR1 is MGHDK, CDR2 SYGVNS, per germline. The CDR3 has 14 residues. Trimming pared 1 base from V and 1 base from J, leaving 7 bases between. CDR3 in amino acids: CASSEFPGNYGYTF. The CDR3, as DNA: TGTGCCAGCAGTGAATTCCCGGGTAACTATGGCTACACCTTC.

This rearrangement joins TRBV7-6 to TRBJ2-7; the match to TRBD2 covers 7 bases. Per germline, CDR1 SGHVS and CDR2 FNYEAQ. The CDR3 has 17 residues. V dropped 0 bases and J dropped 2; count of bases not matched to a gene: 10. CDR3 in amino acids: CASSLAGWEAGTYEQYF. Here the CDR3 DNA reads TGTGCCAGCAGCTTAGCGGGTTGGGAAGCGGGGACCTACGAGCAGTACTTC.